This T cell receptor (beta chain) was profiled in a study of human T cells and chemical hapten exposure. Study at large: Diphenylcyclopropenone doses were given weekly to the scalps of patients across the approximately 25-week study. Small pooled library volume differences chiefly drove per-sample TCR yield variation.

Deletions cut 0 bases from V and 3 bases from J, with 13 bases between. Germline assignment: CDR1 SGDLS and CDR2 YYNGEE. The CDR3 has 15 residues. TCRdb itself ran the RACE reads through MiXCR, one entry per CDR3 protein. The sample lists under 200,000 distinct CDR3 sequences; around 30% were seen once. Time point specified: patch test 3, about 24 weeks after DPC sensitization. Stated treatment: therapeutic diphenylcyclopropenone sensitization with weekly scalp DPC. Extraction yielded total RNA from whole blood (unfractionated). Sequenced here: whole blood, sampled in connection with sensitization to the hapten diphenylcyclopropenone (DPC). The TCR comes from a woman under 30 with alopecia areata. Some clones in this sample may be carry-over from other donors' samples. The chain carries TRBV9 and TRBJ2-7; tentative D call: TRBD1 (7 bases). CDR3 loop: CASSVEGRGDYEQYF. Written as DNA, the CDR3 is TGTGCCAGCAGCGTAGAGGGCAGGGGGGACTACGAGCAGTACTTC.